The 11 T cell receptor beta chains reported below all come from one sample, sequenced in a study of T-cell reconstitution after alpha-beta-depleted transplantation in children. TCRbeta library construction was performed incorporating unique molecular identifiers. TCRdb processed the PCR reads anew with MiXCR; each CDR3 protein has one entry. This table has roughly 610,000 distinct CDR3 sequences, roughly 10% appearing once. Sequencing used PBMCs from the stem cell graft donor, obtained from the stem cell graft. These receptors were collected from a human donor who donated a stem cell graft to a child with acute myeloid leukemia.

This clonotype has just a few counts. The gene calls are TRBV28 and TRBJ1-2; 7 positions agree with TRBD1. This CDR3 comprises 13 residues. J gave up 9 bases and V 6 bases, and 10 bases lay outside the gene matches. Germline V gives CDR1 MDHEN, CDR2 SYDVKM. CDR3 amino acids: CASRYTGERSYTF. The CDR3 nucleotides are TGTGCCAGCAGGTATACAGGGGAGAGGAGCTACACCTTC.

CDR3 sequence reads: CASSPGLAGLTNTGELFF. CDR3 in DNA: TGTGCCAGCAGCCCGGGACTAGCGGGCTTAACGAACACCGGGGAGCTGTTTTTT. V gene TRBV6-1 combines with J gene TRBJ2-2; 12 bases fit TRBD2. Germline V gives CDR1 MNHNS, CDR2 SASEGT. The CDR3 length is 18 residues. J was trimmed by 0 bases and V by 6 bases; bases with no gene match: 8.

This clonotype was observed at least ten times. V is TRBV20-1 and J is TRBJ1-1; tentative D call: TRBD1 (5 bases). The ends were cut back, 0 bases at V and 2 bases at J, with 13 bases in the middle. This CDR3 region has 15 residues. Germline V lookup: CDR1 DFQATT, CDR2 SNEGSKA (reference sequence). The CDR3 DNA reads as TGCAGTGCTAGAGACCCAGGGAGGTCCAACACTGAAGCTTTCTTT. This gives the protein CSARDPGRSNTEAFF.

Ten or more counts support this clonotype. This sequence joins TRBV12-3 or TRBV12-4 and TRBJ1-2; D gene uncertain. The CDR3 length is 15 residues. With 3 bases removed from V and 0 bases from J, the gap between germline ends came to 11 bases. The CDR3: CASSFRTAANYGYTF. The CDR3 DNA sequence: TGTGCCAGCAGTTTTCGTACAGCCGCTAACTATGGCTACACCTTC.

This rearrangement joins TRBV14 to TRBJ1-2, with D possibly being TRBD1 (6 bases). The CDR3 runs to 14 residues. Trimming cost V 3 bases and J 3 bases, with 11 bases left between them. CDR1 and CDR2 (germline): SGHDN, FVKESK. The CDR3 loop reads CASSHGGADYGYTF. Written as DNA, the CDR3 is TGTGCCAGCAGCCACGGGGGCGCTGACTATGGCTACACCTTC.

This clonotype is labeled as medium-sized. J is TRBJ2-7 and V is TRBV29-1; D call uncertain. Between the trimmed V and J ends, which lost 4 bases and 1 base, there was a span of 5 bases. The V gene's germline CDR1 is SQVTM and CDR2 ANQGSEA. This CDR3 comprises 11 residues. The CDR3 protein is CSVADSYEQYF. In nucleotides, the CDR3 is TGCAGCGTTGCGGATTCCTACGAGCAGTACTTC.

This clonotype came up a few times. The rearrangement uses TRBV28 and TRBJ2-3; perhaps TRBD1 as D (6 bases). CDR3 length equals 16 residues. Per germline, CDR1 MDHEN and CDR2 SYDVKM. The V and J ends lost 3 bases and 1 base respectively, with 14 bases between them. Written as DNA, the CDR3 is TGTGCCAGCAGTTTGTGGCAGGGGCTCGGCACAGATACGCAGTATTTT. Translating gives CASSLWQGLGTDTQYF.

CDR3 loop: CASSLGPARTDTQYF. The CDR3 nucleotides read TGTGCCAGCAGTTTAGGACCCGCCCGCACAGATACGCAGTATTTT. This chain connects TRBV12-3 or TRBV12-4 to TRBJ2-3; D is unclear. The CDR3 is made up of 15 amino acids. V shed 1 base and J shed 1 base, with 9 bases lying between them.

In this sample, this clonotype turned up many times. The V and J genes are TRBV7-2 and TRBJ2-7, with 8 bases identical to TRBD1. Germline CDR1 is SGHTA and CDR2 is FQGNSA. CDR3 length: 14 residues. Germline trimming cut 1 base from V and 6 bases from J; bases unmatched to any gene: 5. CDR3 in amino acids: CASSLVRTGFEQYF. CDR3 DNA: TGTGCCAGCAGCTTAGTAAGGACAGGGTTCGAGCAGTACTTC.

There are many counts of this clonotype. The chain has TRBV9 and TRBJ2-5; D possibly corresponds to TRBD2 (5 bases). The germline V and J ends were trimmed by 0 bases and 2 bases, with 8 bases remaining between them. This CDR3 region has 14 residues. Germline V gene lookup returns CDR1 SGDLS and CDR2 YYNGEE. CDR3 loop: CASSVGSGQETQYF. The CDR3 coding sequence is TGTGCCAGCAGCGTAGGTTCGGGGCAAGAGACCCAGTACTTC.

Comment on this clonotype: An end of the junction does not agree with germline; a read error may underlie this. The DNA for the CDR3 is TGTGCCTGCAGTTTCGGGACTAGCGGGAGCTTTACCTACAATGAGCAGTTCTTC. It translates to CACSFGTSGSFTYNEQFF. This sequence joins TRBV12-3 or TRBV12-4 and TRBJ2-1; 14 bases align to TRBD2. CDR3 length equals 18 residues.